The clone carrying this T cell receptor (beta chain) occurred once. Negative isolation yielded CD4+ and CD8+ T cells, and FACS enriched TEMRA cells. This specimen belongs to a study of CD8 T cells in Susac syndrome. Random hexamers served to reverse transcribe roughly 0.45 to 1 ug RNA. immunoSEQ multiplex PCR amplified TCR beta CDR3 across 54 Vbeta, 13 Jbeta. TCRdb called the immunoSEQ multiplex PCR reads again in MiXCR, with one record for every CDR3 protein. This table holds 160,000 or so distinct CDR3 sequences, roughly 94% found once. The CDR3 consists of 16 residues. Germline V lookup: CDR1 SGDLS, CDR2 YYNGEE. Trimming removed 0 bases from V and 1 base from J, with 11 bases in between.

The origin of this receptor is a human donor with multiple sclerosis. Sequencing was carried out using CD8+ T cells from PBMCs. The chain joins TRBV9 to TRBJ1-5, with D possibly matching TRBD1 (5 bases). The CDR3 nucleotides read TGTGCCAGCAGCGTAGGTGGGGGGGGAAGCAATCAGCCCCAGCATTTT. Translation gives CASSVGGGGSNQPQHF.